The T cell receptor (beta chain) described here comes from a study of T cell clonality in common variable immunodeficiency. This CDR3 comprises 16 residues. Germline CDR1 and CDR2: KGHSH and LQKENI. The germline V and J ends were trimmed by 3 bases and 0 bases, with 15 bases remaining between them. CVID and control samples used equivalent genomic DNA input. Sequenced by immunoSEQ multiplex PCR; TCRdb stores in-frame clones only, minus some. Altogether about 34,000 clones were found in the sample, and no singletons occur. Heparinized whole blood, roughly 4.5 to 8 ml, came from each donor. This clone was picked up many times. The CDR3 end lies 3 residues beyond the end of the read and is filled in from the germline J gene.

The origin of this receptor is a person aged 18 to 75 in good health. The chain recombines TRBV18 with TRBJ2-7, with TRBD1 as a possible D gene (5 bases). Sequenced material: peripheral blood mononuclear cells. CDR3 bases read: TGTGCCAGCTCACCTATTAGACAGACCGGCTCCTACGAG. Translation gives CASSPIRQTGSYE. The full CDR3 sequence reads CASSPIRQTGSYEQYF. Full variable domain (missing parts from reference TRBV18 and TRBJ2-7): NAGVMQNPRHLVRRRGQEARLRCSPMKGHSHVYWYRQLPEEGLKFMVYLQKENIIDESGMPKERFSAEFPKEGPSILRIQQVVRGDSAAYFCASSPIRQTGSYEQYFGPGTRLTVT.